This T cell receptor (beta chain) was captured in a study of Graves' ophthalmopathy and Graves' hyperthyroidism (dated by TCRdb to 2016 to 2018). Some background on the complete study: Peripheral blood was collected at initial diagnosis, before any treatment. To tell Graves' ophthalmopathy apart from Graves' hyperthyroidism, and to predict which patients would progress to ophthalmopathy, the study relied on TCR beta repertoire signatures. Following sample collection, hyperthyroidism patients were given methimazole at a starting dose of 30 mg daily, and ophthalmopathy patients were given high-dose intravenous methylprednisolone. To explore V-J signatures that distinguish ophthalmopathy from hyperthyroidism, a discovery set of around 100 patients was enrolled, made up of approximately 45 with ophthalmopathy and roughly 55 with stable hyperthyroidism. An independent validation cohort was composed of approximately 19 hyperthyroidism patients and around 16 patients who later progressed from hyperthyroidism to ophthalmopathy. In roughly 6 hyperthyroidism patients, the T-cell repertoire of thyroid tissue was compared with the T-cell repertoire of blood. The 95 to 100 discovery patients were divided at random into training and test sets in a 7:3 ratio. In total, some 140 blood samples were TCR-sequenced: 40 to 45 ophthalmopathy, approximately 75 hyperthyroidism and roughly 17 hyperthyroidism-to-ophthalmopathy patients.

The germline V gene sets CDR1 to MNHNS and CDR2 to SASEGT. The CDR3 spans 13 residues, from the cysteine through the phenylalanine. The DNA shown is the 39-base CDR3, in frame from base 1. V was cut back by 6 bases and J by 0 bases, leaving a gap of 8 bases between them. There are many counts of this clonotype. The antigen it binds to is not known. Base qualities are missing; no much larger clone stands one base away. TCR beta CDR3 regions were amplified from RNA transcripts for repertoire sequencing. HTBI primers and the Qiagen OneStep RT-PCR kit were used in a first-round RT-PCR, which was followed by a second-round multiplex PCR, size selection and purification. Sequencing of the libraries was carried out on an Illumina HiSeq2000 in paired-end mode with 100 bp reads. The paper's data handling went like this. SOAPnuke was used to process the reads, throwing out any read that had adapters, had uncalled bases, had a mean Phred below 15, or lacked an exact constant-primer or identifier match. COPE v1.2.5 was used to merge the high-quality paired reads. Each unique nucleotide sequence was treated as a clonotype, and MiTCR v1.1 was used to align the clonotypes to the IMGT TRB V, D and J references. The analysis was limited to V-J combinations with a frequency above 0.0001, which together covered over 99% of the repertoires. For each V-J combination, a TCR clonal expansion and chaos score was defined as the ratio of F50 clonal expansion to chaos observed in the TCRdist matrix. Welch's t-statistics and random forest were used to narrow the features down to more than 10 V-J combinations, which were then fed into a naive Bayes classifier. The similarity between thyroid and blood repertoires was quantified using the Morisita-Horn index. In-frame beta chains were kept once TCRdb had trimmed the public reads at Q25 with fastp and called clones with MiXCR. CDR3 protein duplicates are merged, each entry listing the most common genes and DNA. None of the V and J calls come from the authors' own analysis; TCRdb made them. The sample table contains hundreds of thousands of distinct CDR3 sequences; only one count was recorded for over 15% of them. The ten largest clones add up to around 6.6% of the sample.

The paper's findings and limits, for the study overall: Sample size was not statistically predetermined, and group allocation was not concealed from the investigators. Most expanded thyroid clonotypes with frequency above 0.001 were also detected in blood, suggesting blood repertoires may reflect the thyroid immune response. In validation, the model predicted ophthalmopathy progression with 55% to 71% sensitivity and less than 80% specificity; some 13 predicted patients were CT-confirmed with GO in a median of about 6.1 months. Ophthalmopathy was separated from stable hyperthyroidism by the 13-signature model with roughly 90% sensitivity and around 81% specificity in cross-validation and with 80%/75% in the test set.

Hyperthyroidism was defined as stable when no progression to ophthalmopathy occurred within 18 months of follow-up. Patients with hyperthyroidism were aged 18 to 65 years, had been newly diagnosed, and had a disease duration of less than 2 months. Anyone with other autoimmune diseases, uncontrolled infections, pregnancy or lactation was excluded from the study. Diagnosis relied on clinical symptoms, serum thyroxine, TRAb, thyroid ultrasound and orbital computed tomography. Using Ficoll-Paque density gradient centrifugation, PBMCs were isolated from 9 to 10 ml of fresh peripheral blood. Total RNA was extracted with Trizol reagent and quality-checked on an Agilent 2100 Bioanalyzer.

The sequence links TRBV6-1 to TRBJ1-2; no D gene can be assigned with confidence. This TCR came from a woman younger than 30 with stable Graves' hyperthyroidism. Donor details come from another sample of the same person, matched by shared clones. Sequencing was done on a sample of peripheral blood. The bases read TGTGCCAGCAGGGAAAGGACTAACTATGGCTACACCTTC. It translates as CASRERTNYGYTF.